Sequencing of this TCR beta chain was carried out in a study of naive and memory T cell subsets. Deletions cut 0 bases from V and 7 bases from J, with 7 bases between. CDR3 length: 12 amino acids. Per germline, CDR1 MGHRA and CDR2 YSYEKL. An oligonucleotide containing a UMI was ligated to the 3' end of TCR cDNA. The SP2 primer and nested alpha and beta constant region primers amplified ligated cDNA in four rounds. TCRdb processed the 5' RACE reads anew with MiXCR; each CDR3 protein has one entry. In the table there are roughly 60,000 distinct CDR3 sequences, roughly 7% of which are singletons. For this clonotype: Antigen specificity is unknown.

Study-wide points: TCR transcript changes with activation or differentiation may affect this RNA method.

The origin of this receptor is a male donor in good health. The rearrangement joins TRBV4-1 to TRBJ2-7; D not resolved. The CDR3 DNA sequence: TGCGCCAGCAGCCAAGATGAAGGGGAGCAGTACTTC. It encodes CASSQDEGEQYF.